This T cell receptor beta chain was captured by sequencing in a study of blood T cell repertoires in COVID-19. Participant ages covered about 18 to 100 years across 24 US areas. Researchers sorted participants into cohorts using their self-reported clinical history. Before being deemed recovered, Cohort 3 donors had two negative PCRs, clearance, or symptom resolution. Profiled with immunoSEQ multiplex PCR; TCRdb holds only in-frame clones, not every one. The table records under 200,000 clones, around nine tenths of them present only once. The germline V gene encodes CDR1 SGHAT and CDR2 FQDESV (reference sequence). After removal of 4 bases from V and 8 bases from J, the junction contained 8 bases not matched to a gene. This CDR3 spans 16 amino acids.

The clonotype was recovered from a woman between 18 and 29 years old who had recovered from COVID-19. The rearrangement uses TRBV11-1 and TRBJ2-1; TRBD2 agrees at 13 bases. Sequencing input: PBMCs or T cells enriched from blood (not recorded which). The CDR3 coding sequence is TGTGCCAGCAGCTCACAAACTAGCGGGAGGGTCTATGAGCAGTTCTTC. This codes for CASSSQTSGRVYEQFF.